This is a list of T cell receptor beta chains from one sample in a study of T cell changes during pregnancy in multiple sclerosis. Data came from immunoSEQ multiplex PCR; TCRdb stores just in-frame clones and leaves some out. Of about 44,000 clones in the sample, roughly nine tenths are singletons; the top ten hold approximately 1.1%. This specimen consisted of CD4+ T cells from peripheral blood mononuclear cells, obtained after pregnancy. The receptors stem from a female donor with multiple sclerosis, enrolled in a pregnancy study. Both conserved end residues are part of each CDR3. D genes are given only for firm matches.

>.|TRBV18|TRBJ1-1
CASSRALLNTEAFF
>.|TRBV5-1|TRBJ2-3
CASSLGQNTDTQYF
>TRBD1|TRBV6-1|TRBJ1-5
CASSGDRGRNQPQHF
>TRBD1|TRBV4-3|TRBJ2-3
CASSQLGGAGDTQYF
>.|TRBV29-1|TRBJ2-7
CSVEDFEDSMSYEQYF
>.|TRBV18|TRBJ1-2
CASSPFEGPDQGYGYTF
>TRBD1|TRBV11-1|TRBJ1-1
CASSFDRDTEAFF
>TRBD2|TRBV7-9|TRBJ2-7
CASSLGLADGQYF
>TRBD2|TRBV5-4|TRBJ2-3
CASSQRLAGNTDTQYF
>.|TRBV19|TRBJ1-4
CASSTSDSRREKLFF
>.|TRBV19|TRBJ2-7
CASSRGDGSFAYEQYF
>.|TRBV10-1|TRBJ2-2
CASSESGVGTGELFF
>TRBD1|TRBV5-1|TRBJ1-4
CASSLEGQLNEKLFF
>.|TRBV6-6|TRBJ1-1
CASSYSRGTEAFF
>TRBD1|TRBV13|TRBJ1-3
CASSSEDRGGNTIYF
>TRBD2|TRBV5-1|TRBJ2-5
CASSAGRVKETQYF
>.|TRBV6-6|TRBJ1-3
CASSYFLSSSGNTIYF
>TRBD1|TRBV2|TRBJ2-5
CASSEQGAGETQYF
>TRBD1|TRBV5-4|TRBJ2-3
CASSLAPGQGATDTQYF
>.|TRBV6-1|TRBJ2-1
CASSLTTSSYNEQFF
>TRBD1|TRBV6-4|TRBJ1-1
CASSETGGPLLTEAFF
>TRBD2|TRBV25-1|TRBJ2-7
CASRSGEQSYEQYF
>.|TRBV5-5|TRBJ2-5
CASTLGGKETQYF
>TRBD2|TRBV28|TRBJ2-5
CASSNRLAGETQYF
>.|TRBV4-2|TRBJ2-7
CASSQQNRGLRTKEFYEQYF
>TRBD1|TRBV5-1|TRBJ2-6
CASSPLSWGQGSVGANVLTF
>.|TRBV28|TRBJ2-5
CASSFPVGGTQETQYF